These 23 T cell receptor beta chains were all obtained from the same sample, sequenced in a study of blood T cell repertoires in COVID-19. Generated by immunoSEQ multiplex PCR, the TCRdb table keeps only in-frame clones and is missing some. The data hold approximately 450,000 clones, with about 89% observed a single time. Sequences were obtained from peripheral blood. All receptors derive from a woman in her 30s with acute or convalescent COVID-19.

The rearrangement links TRBV6-5 to TRBJ1-2; D is ambiguous. The CDR3 covers 13 residues. Trimming cost V 5 bases and J 0 bases, with 7 bases left between them. Germline CDR1 MNHEY, CDR2 SVGAGI. The CDR3 region has the DNA TGTGCCAGCAGTCCCTTAGCTAACTATGGCTACACCTTC. Its protein product is CASSPLANYGYTF.

The J gene is TRBJ2-3, the V gene TRBV2, with a tentative D call TRBD2 (5 bases). V was shortened by 4 bases and J by 2 bases, with 10 bases between the two germline ends. CDR1 is SNHLY and CDR2 is FYNNEI in the germline V gene. The CDR3 length is 14 residues. Here the CDR3 reads CASSVGGLTDTQYF. The CDR3 DNA reads TGTGCCAGCAGTGTAGGAGGACTCACAGATACGCAGTATTTT.

With respect to this clone: The identical CDR3 is also encoded by other nucleotide sequences in the sample. The J gene is TRBJ2-2, the V gene TRBV29-1, with TRBD1 matching 11 bases. Germline CDR1 reads SQVTM; CDR2 reads ANQGSEA. The CDR3 extends over 12 amino acids. With 6 bases clipped from V and 6 bases from J, the junction kept 0 bases outside the gene matches. The CDR3: CSVGQGAGELFF. In DNA form, the CDR3 reads TGCAGCGTGGGACAGGGGGCCGGGGAGCTGTTTTTT.

The chain carries TRBV9 and TRBJ2-3, with no clear D. Trimming took off 3 bases at V and 0 bases at J, with 11 bases between the two ends. CDR1 and CDR2 from the germline V gene are SGDLS and YYNGEE. The CDR3 sequence is 15 residues long. In nucleotides, the CDR3 is TGTGCCAGCAGCGCAGGTGGCTTCAGCACAGATACGCAGTATTTT. Amino acid sequence: CASSAGGFSTDTQYF.

In this sample, this clone turned up once. V gene TRBV18 combines with J gene TRBJ1-6; tentatively, D is TRBD1 (5 bases). Looked up from germline, CDR1 is KGHSH and CDR2 is LQKENI. The CDR3 is made up of 13 amino acids. V shed 4 bases and J shed 5 bases, with 6 bases lying between them. The CDR3 coding sequence is TGTGCCAGCTCACGGGGGGATAATTCACCCCTCCACTTT. As protein: CASSRGDNSPLHF.

The CDR3 loop is CASSPLGGGTDTQYF. The CDR3 nucleotides are TGTGCCAGCTCACCCCTTGGGGGGGGCACAGATACGCAGTATTTT. The V gene is TRBV18, the J gene TRBJ2-3; TRBD2 aligns across 7 bases. In germline, CDR1 is KGHSH, CDR2 LQKENI. J lost 1 base, V lost 3 bases, and 4 bases had no gene match. The CDR3 spans 15 residues.

In the case of this clone: One end of the junction fails to match germline, which may point to a read error. The V call is TRBV6-1, the J call TRBJ1-1; TRBD1 matches 8 bases. Germline V gene data show CDR1 as MNHNS and CDR2 as SASEGT. This CDR3 is built from 15 residues. CDR3 protein: CASREDYRGSTEAFF. The CDR3 bases are TGTGCCAGCAGGGAAGACTACAGGGGGAGCACTGAAGCTTTCTTT.

The rearrangement joins TRBV10-3 to TRBJ1-5; 8 bases agree with TRBD1. Germline V lookup: CDR1 ENHRY, CDR2 SYGVKD. The CDR3 consists of 15 residues. V dropped 6 bases and J dropped 4; count of bases not matched to a gene: 8. The CDR3 region is CAISAGQGANQPQHF. For the CDR3, the DNA is TGTGCCATCAGCGCGGGGCAGGGGGCAAATCAGCCCCAGCATTTT.

J is TRBJ2-1 and V is TRBV7-2, with D unclear. This CDR3 region has 14 residues. Germline assignment: CDR1 SGHTA and CDR2 FQGNSA. Trimming removed 2 bases at V and 2 bases at J, with 7 bases between. CDR3 residues: CASSLFLAYNEQFF. DNA of the CDR3: TGTGCCAGCAGCTTATTTTTAGCCTACAATGAGCAGTTCTTC.

The rearrangement joins TRBV27 to TRBJ1-5, with D possibly being TRBD1 (6 bases). V lost 6 bases, J lost 3 bases, and 12 bases lay in between. This CDR3 has 14 residues. Germline CDR1 is MNHEY and CDR2 is SMNVEV (reference sequence). CDR3 nucleotides: TGTGCCAGCAGCCCCAGGGGCTCCAATCAGCCCCAGCATTTT. As protein: CASSPRGSNQPQHF.

V usage is TRBV5-6 and J usage is TRBJ1-2; the match to TRBD1 covers 7 bases. Germline lookup yields CDR1 SGHDT and CDR2 YYEEEE. The CDR3 covers 14 residues. The junction had 5 bases not matched to a gene; V was cut back by 3 bases and J by 3 bases. The CDR3 sequence: CASSYEGAYYGYTF. CDR3 nucleotides: TGTGCCAGCAGCTACGAGGGGGCCTACTATGGCTACACCTTC.

This clone was seen a few times. The rearrangement joins TRBV6-6 to TRBJ1-2; 10 nucleotides agree with TRBD1. Germline CDR1 reads MNHNY; CDR2 reads SVGAGI (reference sequence). V was clipped by 5 bases and J by 4 bases; unmatched bases: 10. The CDR3 contains 16 residues. The CDR3 spells CASSRSDRGAFYGYTF. As DNA, the CDR3 is TGTGCCAGCAGTCGATCGGACAGGGGGGCCTTCTATGGCTACACCTTC.

The rearrangement joins TRBV18 to TRBJ1-2; D gene ambiguous. Trimming shortened V by 2 bases and J by 0 bases, and 10 bases separated the two germline ends. CDR1 and CDR2 (germline): KGHSH, LQKENI. The CDR3 length is 15 residues. CDR3 sequence reads: CASSPLREANYGYTF. The CDR3 DNA sequence: TGTGCCAGCTCACCATTGAGGGAAGCTAACTATGGCTACACCTTC.

J is TRBJ1-2 and V is TRBV12-3 or TRBV12-4, with D uncertain. Trimming took off 0 bases at V and 6 bases at J, with 8 bases between the two ends. The CDR3 is made up of 13 amino acids. CDR3 DNA: TGTGCCAGCAGTTTAGCACCTGGAGATGGCTACACCTTC. It translates to CASSLAPGDGYTF.

This clone was recorded once. The chain combines TRBV9 with TRBJ2-7; 9 nucleotides line up with TRBD1. J gave up 5 bases and V 8 bases, and 11 bases lay outside the gene matches. CDR3 length: 14 residues. Germline V gives CDR1 SGDLS, CDR2 YYNGEE. The CDR3 DNA follows: TGTGCCAGGTGGCACAGGGACAGGGCCCACGAGCAGTACTTC. This gives the protein CARWHRDRAHEQYF.

V usage is TRBV3-1 (or the pseudogene TRBV3-2) and J usage is TRBJ1-1; D is perhaps TRBD1 (5 bases). The CDR3 extends over 16 amino acids. Germline CDR1 and CDR2: LGHDT and YNNKEL (reference sequence). Trimming cost V 6 bases and J 5 bases, with 22 bases left between them. The CDR3 spells CASSEFWGGSSTEAFF. DNA for the CDR3: TGTGCCAGCAGTGAGTTCTGGGGCGGATCAAGTACTGAAGCTTTCTTT.

The J gene is TRBJ2-6, the V gene TRBV18; possibly TRBD1 for D (6 bases). Germline CDR1 and CDR2: KGHSH and LQKENI. The V gene lost 2 bases and the J gene lost 2 bases, with 7 bases spanning the gap. The CDR3 loop spans 15 amino acids. The CDR3 sequence is CASSPGGTGANVLTF. The CDR3 coding sequence is TGTGCCAGCTCACCAGGGGGCACTGGGGCCAACGTCCTGACTTTC.

This chain links TRBV27 with TRBJ1-5; D not resolved. The CDR3 is made up of 13 amino acids. Germline V gene sequence: CDR1 MNHEY, CDR2 SMNVEV (reference sequence). CDR3 nucleotides: TGTTCCTCTGGAGGCTATAGCAATCAGCCCCAGCATTTT. Protein: CSSGGYSNQPQHF.

This clone was seen once. The chain joins TRBV6-5 to TRBJ2-5; D remains ambiguous. Per germline, CDR1 MNHEY and CDR2 SVGAGI. This CDR3 has 12 residues. V was trimmed by 6 bases and J by 1 base, leaving 6 bases between them. The CDR3 reads CASRRSQETQYF. The DNA for the CDR3 is TGTGCCAGCAGGCGTAGCCAAGAGACCCAGTACTTC.

The DNA of the CDR3 is TGTGCCAGCAGCGTAGAGGGCAGGGCGAAATCTGAAGCTTTCTTT. This sequence encodes CASSVEGRAKSEAFF. The chain has TRBV9 and TRBJ1-1; tentatively, D is TRBD1 (5 bases). V lost 0 bases to trimming and J lost 6 bases, with 15 bases between them. Germline CDR1 is SGDLS and CDR2 is YYNGEE. The CDR3 has 15 residues. Filled out from reference TRBV9 and TRBJ1-1, the complete variable domain reads DSGVTQTPKHLITATGQRVTLRCSPRSGDLSVYWYQQSLDQGLQFLIQYYNGEERAKGNILERFSAQQFPDLHSELNLSSLELGDSALYFCASSVEGRAKSEAFFGQGTRLTVV.

The chain couples TRBV7-3 to TRBJ2-1, with 8 nucleotides matching TRBD2. Trimming cost V 6 bases and J 6 bases; bases outside gene matches: 10. The CDR3 spans 15 residues. CDR1 and CDR2 (germline): SGHTA, FQGTGA. This CDR3 reads CASSFFGGALNEQFF. CDR3 in DNA: TGTGCCAGCAGTTTCTTCGGGGGGGCTCTCAATGAGCAGTTCTTC.

The gene calls are TRBV13 and TRBJ2-2; perhaps TRBD2 as D (7 bases). The V end lost 7 bases, the J end lost 5 bases, and 17 bases lay between the germline ends. CDR1 is PRHDT, CDR2 FYEKMQ, per germline (reference sequence). The CDR3 runs 15 residues. The CDR3 DNA follows: TGTGCCAGCACCTCTCCGGGGGGCCTGACCGGGGAGCTGTTTTTT. It translates to CASTSPGGLTGELFF.

This rearrangement joins TRBV25-1 to TRBJ2-5, with D possibly TRBD1 on 5 matching bases. This CDR3 contains 13 residues. The V end lost 7 bases, the J end lost 3 bases, and 12 bases lay between the germline ends. The germline V gene has CDR1 MGHDK and CDR2 SYGVNS. The CDR3 loop reads CASKVGAEETQYF. CDR3 DNA sequence: TGTGCCAGCAAAGTTGGGGCAGAAGAGACCCAGTACTTC. Together with reference TRBV25-1 and TRBJ2-5, the CDR3 gives the full variable domain: EADIYQTPRYLVIGTGKKITLECSQTMGHDKMYWYQQDPGMELHLIHYSYGVNSTEKGDLSSESTVSRIRTEHFPLTLESARPSHTSQYLCASKVGAEETQYFGPGTRLLVL.